A selection of T cell receptor beta chains follows, all from one sample in a study of blood T cells in healthy people across ages. TCRdb re-called the 5' RACE reads with MiXCR, one entry per CDR3 protein. There are about 1.8 million distinct CDR3 sequences in the sample; roughly 49% occur only once, and roughly 2% lies in the top ten. Sequencing input: blood. Receptors were obtained from a middle-aged woman in good health. The CDR3 runs from the conserved cysteine through the conserved F or W. Each record gives: V gene, J gene, clone size, D gene, CDR3 protein, CDR3 DNA. A D gene is named only where the DNA matches it firmly. Clone size is stated in some rows and not others, as once, few, many or a class when expanded.

v_call: TRBV20-1
j_call: TRBJ2-7
clone_size: few
d_call: NA
cdr3_aa: CSASGATRGRSYEQYF
cdr3_nt: TGCAGTGCTAGTGGTGCGACGCGGGGGCGTTCCTACGAGCAGTACTTC

v_call: TRBV28
j_call: TRBJ2-5
clone_size: NA
d_call: NA
cdr3_aa: CASRDGGTQETQYF
cdr3_nt: TGTGCCAGCCGGGATGGGGGGACCCAAGAGACCCAGTACTTC

v_call: TRBV27
j_call: TRBJ2-3
clone_size: few
d_call: NA
cdr3_aa: CASSPRGNTDTQYF
cdr3_nt: TGTGCCAGCAGTCCGCGGGGTAACACAGATACGCAGTATTTT

v_call: TRBV7-9
j_call: TRBJ2-4
clone_size: few
d_call: NA
cdr3_aa: CASSLVIGVVKNIQYF
cdr3_nt: TGTGCCAGCAGCTTAGTGATAGGTGTTGTCAAAAACATTCAGTACTTC

v_call: TRBV19
j_call: TRBJ1-1
clone_size: NA
d_call: NA
cdr3_aa: CASSAHGWGKDTEAFF
cdr3_nt: TGTGCCAGTAGTGCCCACGGGTGGGGGAAGGACACTGAAGCTTTCTTT

v_call: TRBV6-2/TRBV6-3
j_call: TRBJ2-1
clone_size: NA
d_call: TRBD2
cdr3_aa: CASRSSGGPNNEQFF
cdr3_nt: TGTGCCAGCAGATCGAGCGGGGGGCCCAACAATGAGCAGTTCTTC

v_call: TRBV4-3
j_call: TRBJ1-2
clone_size: few
d_call: TRBD1
cdr3_aa: CASSQEQGSNYGYTF
cdr3_nt: TGCGCCAGCAGCCAAGAACAGGGGTCTAACTATGGCTACACCTTC

v_call: TRBV7-2
j_call: TRBJ2-5
clone_size: few
d_call: TRBD2
cdr3_aa: CASRGTGTSNQETQYF
cdr3_nt: TGTGCCAGCAGGGGGACCGGGACTAGTAACCAAGAGACCCAGTACTTC

v_call: TRBV28
j_call: TRBJ2-5
clone_size: NA
d_call: NA
cdr3_aa: CASSPPRGLPRQETQYF
cdr3_nt: TGTGCCAGCAGTCCGCCCCGGGGCCTACCCCGGCAAGAGACCCAGTACTTC

v_call: TRBV6-1
j_call: TRBJ2-7
clone_size: NA
d_call: TRBD1
cdr3_aa: CASSLSGTGVTYEQYF
cdr3_nt: TGTGCCAGCAGCCTTTCCGGGACAGGGGTAACCTACGAGCAGTACTTC

v_call: TRBV20-1
j_call: TRBJ2-7
clone_size: few
d_call: TRBD1
cdr3_aa: CSADRTGGDEQYF
cdr3_nt: TGCAGTGCCGACCGGACAGGGGGGGACGAGCAGTACTTC

v_call: TRBV6-6
j_call: TRBJ1-2
clone_size: few
d_call: NA
cdr3_aa: CASSYGYDDYGYTF
cdr3_nt: TGTGCCAGCAGTTACGGATACGACGACTATGGCTACACCTTC

v_call: TRBV12-3/TRBV12-4
j_call: TRBJ2-7
clone_size: NA
d_call: NA
cdr3_aa: CASSIKGIGEQYF
cdr3_nt: TGTGCCAGCAGTATAAAGGGTATCGGGGAGCAGTACTTC

v_call: TRBV4-3
j_call: TRBJ2-5
clone_size: NA
d_call: TRBD2
cdr3_aa: CASSQDALAGGNNEQYF
cdr3_nt: TGCGCCAGCAGCCAAGATGCCCTAGCGGGGGGTAACAATGAGCAGTACTTC

v_call: TRBV20-1
j_call: TRBJ2-5
clone_size: NA
d_call: NA
cdr3_aa: CSARGTLGETQYF
cdr3_nt: TGCAGTGCTAGAGGCACCTTAGGGGAGACCCAGTACTTC

v_call: TRBV29-1
j_call: TRBJ2-3
clone_size: NA
d_call: NA
cdr3_aa: CSVVDLGTDTQYF
cdr3_nt: TGCAGCGTTGTTGATCTCGGCACAGATACGCAGTATTTT

v_call: TRBV12-3/TRBV12-4
j_call: TRBJ2-5
clone_size: few
d_call: NA
cdr3_aa: CASSRINGPRETQYF
cdr3_nt: TGTGCCAGCAGCCGAATCAACGGGCCTCGCGAGACCCAGTACTTC

v_call: TRBV29-1
j_call: TRBJ1-5
clone_size: NA
d_call: NA
cdr3_aa: CSVEGYRAAQPQHF
cdr3_nt: TGCAGCGTTGAAGGGTACAGGGCTGCCCAGCCCCAGCATTTT

v_call: TRBV20-1
j_call: TRBJ1-2
clone_size: NA
d_call: TRBD1
cdr3_aa: CSASRRGQGYTF
cdr3_nt: TGCAGTGCTAGCCGCAGGGGGCAAGGCTATACCTTC

v_call: TRBV24-1
j_call: TRBJ2-3
clone_size: NA
d_call: TRBD2
cdr3_aa: CATSSSTGTSDSTDTQYF
cdr3_nt: TGTGCCACCAGTTCCTCCACCGGGACTAGCGATAGCACAGATACGCAGTATTTT

v_call: TRBV2
j_call: TRBJ2-3
clone_size: few
d_call: NA
cdr3_aa: CASDPFTDTQYF
cdr3_nt: TGTGCCAGCGACCCCTTCACAGATACGCAGTATTTT

v_call: TRBV24-1
j_call: TRBJ2-3
clone_size: few
d_call: TRBD1
cdr3_aa: CATSDLGDYGQDRTDTQYF
cdr3_nt: TGTGCCACCAGTGACCTAGGTGACTATGGACAGGATAGAACAGATACGCAGTATTTT

v_call: TRBV6-5
j_call: TRBJ2-4
clone_size: NA
d_call: TRBD1
cdr3_aa: CASSYDRGEAKNIQYF
cdr3_nt: TGTGCCAGCAGTTACGACAGGGGCGAAGCCAAAAACATTCAGTACTTC

v_call: TRBV11-1
j_call: TRBJ2-1
clone_size: once
d_call: NA
cdr3_aa: CASSFLQGLAFNEQFF
cdr3_nt: TGTGCCAGCAGCTTCCTGCAGGGGTTGGCGTTTAATGAGCAGTTCTTC

v_call: TRBV29-1
j_call: TRBJ1-3
clone_size: NA
d_call: NA
cdr3_aa: CSGGSPSGNTIYF
cdr3_nt: TGCAGCGGCGGCTCTCCCTCTGGAAACACCATATATTTT

v_call: TRBV11-3
j_call: TRBJ2-7
clone_size: few
d_call: NA
cdr3_aa: CASSRGSYNEQYF
cdr3_nt: TGTGCCAGCTCTCGCGGCTCCTACAATGAGCAGTACTTC

v_call: TRBV7-2
j_call: TRBJ2-4
clone_size: NA
d_call: NA
cdr3_aa: CASRNQGYIQYF
cdr3_nt: TGTGCCAGCAGAAATCAGGGATACATTCAGTACTTC

v_call: TRBV4-1
j_call: TRBJ2-7
clone_size: NA
d_call: TRBD2
cdr3_aa: CASSQTGLAGAYEQYF
cdr3_nt: TGCGCCAGCAGCCAGACGGGACTAGCGGGGGCCTACGAGCAGTACTTC